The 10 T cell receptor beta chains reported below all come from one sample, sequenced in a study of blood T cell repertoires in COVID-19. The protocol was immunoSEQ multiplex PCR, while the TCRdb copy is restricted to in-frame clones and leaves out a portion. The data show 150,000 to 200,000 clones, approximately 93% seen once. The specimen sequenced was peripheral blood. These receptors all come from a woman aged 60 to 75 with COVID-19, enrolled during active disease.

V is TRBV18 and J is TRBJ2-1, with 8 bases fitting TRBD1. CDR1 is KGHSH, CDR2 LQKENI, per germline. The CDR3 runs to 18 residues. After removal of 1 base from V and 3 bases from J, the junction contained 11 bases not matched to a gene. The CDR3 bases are TGTGCCAGCTCACCACGGAGCACCGGGACAGGTGGCTACAATGAGCAGTTCTTC. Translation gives CASSPRSTGTGGYNEQFF.

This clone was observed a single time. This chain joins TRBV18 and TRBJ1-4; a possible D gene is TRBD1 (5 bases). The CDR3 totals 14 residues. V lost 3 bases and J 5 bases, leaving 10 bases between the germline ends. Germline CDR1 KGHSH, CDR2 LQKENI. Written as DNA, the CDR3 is TGTGCCAGCTCACCTAGACAGACAAATGAAAAACTGTTTTTT. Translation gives CASSPRQTNEKLFF.

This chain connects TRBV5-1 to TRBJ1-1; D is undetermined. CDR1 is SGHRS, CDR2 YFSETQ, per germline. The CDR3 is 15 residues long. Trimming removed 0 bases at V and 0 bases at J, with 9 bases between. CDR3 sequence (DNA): TGCGCCAGCAGCTTGGGGCCACAAGTGAACACTGAAGCTTTCTTT. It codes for CASSLGPQVNTEAFF.

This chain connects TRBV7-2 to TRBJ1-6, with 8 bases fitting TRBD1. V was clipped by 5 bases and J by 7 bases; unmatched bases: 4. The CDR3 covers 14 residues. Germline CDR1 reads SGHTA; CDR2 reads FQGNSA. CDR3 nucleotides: TGTGCCAGCAGCCTCCGACAGGGGAATTCACCCCTCCACTTT. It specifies CASSLRQGNSPLHF.

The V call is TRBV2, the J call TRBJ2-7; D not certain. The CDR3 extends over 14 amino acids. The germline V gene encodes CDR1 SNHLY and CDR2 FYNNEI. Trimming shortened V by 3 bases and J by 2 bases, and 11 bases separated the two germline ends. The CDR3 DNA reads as TGTGCCAGCAGTGATGGTGAGATCACCTACGAGCAGTACTTC. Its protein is CASSDGEITYEQYF.

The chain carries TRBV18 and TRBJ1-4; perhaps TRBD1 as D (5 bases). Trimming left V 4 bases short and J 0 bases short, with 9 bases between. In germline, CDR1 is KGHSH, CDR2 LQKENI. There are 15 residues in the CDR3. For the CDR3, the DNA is TGTGCCAGCTCACGGTCGACAGCAACTAATGAAAAACTGTTTTTT. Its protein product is CASSRSTATNEKLFF.

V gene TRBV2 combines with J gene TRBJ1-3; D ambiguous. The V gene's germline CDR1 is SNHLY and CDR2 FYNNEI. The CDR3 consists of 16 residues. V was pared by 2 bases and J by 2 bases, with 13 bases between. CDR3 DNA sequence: TGTGCCAGCAGTGAATTACGAAGTCAGGCTGGAAACACCATATATTTT. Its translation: CASSELRSQAGNTIYF. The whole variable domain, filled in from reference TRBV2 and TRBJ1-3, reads EPEVTQTPSHQVTQMGQEVILRCVPISNHLYFYWYRQILGQKVEFLVSFYNNEISEKSEIFDDQFSVERPDGSNFTLKIRSTKLEDSAMYFCASSELRSQAGNTIYFGEGSWLTVV.

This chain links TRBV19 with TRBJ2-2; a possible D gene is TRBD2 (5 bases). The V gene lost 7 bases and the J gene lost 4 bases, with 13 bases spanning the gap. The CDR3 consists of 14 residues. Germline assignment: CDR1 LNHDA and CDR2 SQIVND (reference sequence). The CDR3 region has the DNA TGTGCCAGTACCCCCCCCGGGGTCACCGGGGAGCTGTTTTTT. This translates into CASTPPGVTGELFF.

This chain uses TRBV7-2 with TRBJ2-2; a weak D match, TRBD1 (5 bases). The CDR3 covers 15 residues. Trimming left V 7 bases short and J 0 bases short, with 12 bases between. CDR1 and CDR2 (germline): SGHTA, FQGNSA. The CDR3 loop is CASTDWGANTGELFF. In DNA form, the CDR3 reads TGTGCCAGCACCGACTGGGGCGCGAACACCGGGGAGCTGTTTTTT. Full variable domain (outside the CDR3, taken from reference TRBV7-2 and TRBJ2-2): GAGVSQSPSNKVTEKGKDVELRCDPISGHTALYWYRQSLGQGLEFLIYFQGNSAPDKSGLPSDRFSAERTGGSVSTLTIQRTQQEDSAVYLCASTDWGANTGELFFGEGSRLTVL.

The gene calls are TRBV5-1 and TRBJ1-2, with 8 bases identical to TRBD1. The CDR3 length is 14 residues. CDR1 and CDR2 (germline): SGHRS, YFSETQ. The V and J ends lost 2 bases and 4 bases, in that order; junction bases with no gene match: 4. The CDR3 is CASSLPGTGYGYTF. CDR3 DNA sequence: TGCGCCAGCAGCTTACCGGGGACAGGCTATGGCTACACCTTC.